This paragraph reports one T cell receptor beta chain. Its antigen is unidentified. Trimming left V 4 bases short and J 0 bases short, with 10 bases between. This CDR3 contains 15 residues. Germline CDR1 reads SGHTA; CDR2 reads FQGNSA. TCRdb analysed the reads with MiXCR anew, one entry per CDR3 protein. The data contain just over 450,000 distinct CDR3 sequences, approximately 40% of them singletons. This specimen belongs to a study of T cell repertoires in cytomegalovirus infection. Study summary: CMV infection together with matching HLA type was indicated by public TCR beta signatures.

Broader study findings: Dominating the ex vivo response were HLA-C-restricted CMV-specific TCR beta clonotypes. Carriage of CMV together with the relevant HLA was identifiable through cumulative public TCR beta family frequency.

The chain links TRBV7-2 to TRBJ2-1; D remains unclear. This TCR came from a human donor in good health (CMV status not recorded). Some clones in this sample may be carry-over from other donors' samples. The specimen comprised cultured PBMCs, sampled from culture after CMV antigen stimulation. This CDR3 is CASSSGLRSYNEQFF. The CDR3 coding sequence is TGTGCCAGCAGCTCAGGTCTACGCTCCTACAATGAGCAGTTCTTC. Full variable domain (rest looked up from reference TRBV7-2 and TRBJ2-1): GAGVSQSPSNKVTEKGKDVELRCDPISGHTALYWYRQSLGQGLEFLIYFQGNSAPDKSGLPSDRFSAERTGGSVSTLTIQRTQQEDSAVYLCASSSGLRSYNEQFFGPGTRLTVL.